Below are 24 T cell receptor beta chains sequenced from a single sample in a study of CXCR3-negative and CXCR3-positive naive CD8 T cells. The study's findings and limits: Greater hydrophobicity was found in TRB CDR3s of CXCR3-positive naive cells than of CXCR3-negative naive cells.

These receptors are not linked to any known antigen. Libraries of TRB cDNA were made by 5' RACE and carried UMIs. TCRdb re-called the 5' RACE reads, yielding one record per CDR3 amino acid sequence without DNA. The data show roughly 120,000 distinct CDR3 sequences, and the top ten clones hold about 0.54%. Material: naive CXCR3+ CD8+ T cells from blood. Subset noted: CD45RO-CCR7+CD27+CD95- naive CD8+ T cells expressing CXCR3 (TNR3+). These receptors all stem from a human donor in good health. Some clones in this sample may be carry-over from other donors' samples.

The rearrangement links TRBV29-1 to TRBJ2-1. The CDR3 is made up of 13 amino acids. Looked up from germline, CDR1 is SQVTM and CDR2 is ANQGSEA. This CDR3 reads CSVHDSAYREQFF.

This CDR3 reads CARGDRKGKANTGELFF. The gene calls are TRBV25-1 and TRBJ2-2; TCRdb names TRBD1, which stays unverified in the absence of DNA. Germline-derived CDR1 and CDR2 are MGHDK and SYGVNS. This CDR3 region has 17 residues.

The chain couples TRBV30 to TRBJ1-1. CDR3 size: 12 residues. Per germline, CDR1 GTSNPN and CDR2 SVGIG (reference sequence). CDR3 in amino acids: CAWRGDEAEAFF.

The gene calls are TRBV5-1 and TRBJ2-2; the D call from TCRdb, TRBD2, cannot be confirmed without DNA. Germline V gene lookup returns CDR1 SGHRS and CDR2 YFSETQ. The CDR3 contains 17 residues. CDR3 sequence reads: CASSPDPGLTLGGELFF.

The chain couples TRBV7-9 to TRBJ2-7; the TRBD2 assignment by TCRdb is unverifiable without DNA. The CDR3 loop spans 15 amino acids. CDR1 and CDR2 (germline): SEHNR, FQNEAQ (reference sequence). This CDR3 reads CASSPEWADSYEQYF.

The chain joins TRBV20-1 to TRBJ2-7. Germline CDR1 reads DFQATT; CDR2 reads SNEGSKA (reference sequence). This CDR3 has 11 residues. The CDR3 sequence is CSARDFYEQYF.

This rearrangement joins TRBV4-3 to TRBJ1-5; TCRdb indicates TRBD1, and absent DNA this call remains unverified. The CDR3 length is 15 residues. Germline lookup yields CDR1 LGHNA and CDR2 YSLEER. CDR3 sequence reads: CASSLLPGGNQPQHF.

The chain is built from TRBV19 and TRBJ2-1; lacking DNA, the TRBD1 call made by TCRdb goes unchecked. The CDR3 spans 14 residues. From germline, CDR1 is LNHDA and CDR2 SQIVND (reference sequence). The CDR3 here is CASSIGQGAHEQFF.

This chain connects TRBV6-5 to TRBJ1-1. The V gene's germline CDR1 is MNHEY and CDR2 SVGAGI. The CDR3 totals 13 residues. This CDR3 is CASSYRAGTEAFF.

This rearrangement joins TRBV4-3 to TRBJ2-1; TCRdb's assignment of TRBD1 cannot be checked, as there is no DNA. The germline V gene encodes CDR1 LGHNA and CDR2 YSLEER. The length of the CDR3 is 18 residues. This CDR3 is CASSQGNPGGVSYNEQFF.

The J gene is TRBJ1-2, the V gene TRBV10-2; TCRdb's D call, TRBD1, is unchecked because there is no DNA. This CDR3 has 15 amino acids. Germline CDR1 is WSHSY and CDR2 is SAAADI. CDR3 sequence: CASRAPAQGIGGYTF.

The gene calls are TRBV5-1 and TRBJ1-1; absent DNA, TCRdb's TRBD1 call cannot be checked. This CDR3 region has 14 residues. CDR1 is SGHRS, CDR2 YFSETQ, per germline. The CDR3 region is CASSWTRGNTEAFF.

The chain combines TRBV4-3 with TRBJ2-7; lacking DNA, the TRBD2 call made by TCRdb goes unchecked. The CDR3 is 13 residues long. In germline, CDR1 is LGHNA, CDR2 YSLEER. The CDR3 protein is CASSRDLASEQYF.

V gene TRBV6-2 or TRBV6-3 combines with J gene TRBJ2-7; TCRdb reports TRBD1, a call that lacks DNA to check it against. The CDR3 runs 13 residues. Germline V gene data show CDR1 as MNHEY and CDR2 as SVGEGT. The chain's CDR3 is CASSFQGTYEQYF.

This chain uses TRBV29-1 with TRBJ1-1; the D call from TCRdb, TRBD1, cannot be confirmed without DNA. The germline V gene has CDR1 SQVTM and CDR2 ANQGSEA. The CDR3 sequence is 13 residues long. CDR3 residues: CGVGSGRDTEAFF.

The chain couples TRBV6-5 to TRBJ1-2; absent DNA, TCRdb's TRBD1 call cannot be checked. Germline V gene sequence: CDR1 MNHEY, CDR2 SVGAGI. The CDR3 runs 15 residues. The chain's CDR3 is CASRSPGQGSDGYTF.

The chain is built from TRBV24-1 and TRBJ2-2; there is no DNA to check the TCRdb D call of TRBD2. CDR3 length: 12 amino acids. Germline V lookup: CDR1 KGHDR, CDR2 SFDVKD. CDR3 loop: CATNGETGELFF.

The J gene is TRBJ2-3, the V gene TRBV6-2 or TRBV6-3; without DNA, the TCRdb call of TRBD2 cannot be checked. Germline V lookup: CDR1 MNHEY, CDR2 SVGEGT. CDR3 length: 16 residues. The CDR3: CASEASGEVQTDTQYF.

This rearrangement joins TRBV7-8 to TRBJ2-7; TCRdb's D call, TRBD1, is unchecked because there is no DNA. Germline V lookup: CDR1 SGHVS, CDR2 FQNEAQ. CDR3 size: 14 residues. Here the CDR3 reads CASSFGGGSYEQYF.

The chain links TRBV7-7 to TRBJ2-1; TCRdb outputs TRBD1, but without DNA this stays unchecked. This CDR3 has 15 amino acids. Looked up from germline, CDR1 is SSHAT and CDR2 is FNYEAQ (reference sequence). The chain's CDR3 is CASSLEWTGYNEQFF.

This chain uses TRBV5-1 with TRBJ1-1; the TCRdb call, TRBD1, lacks DNA for checking. CDR1 and CDR2 from the germline V gene are SGHRS and YFSETQ. This CDR3 has 15 amino acids. CDR3 loop: CASSFSGGPNTEAFF.

This rearrangement joins TRBV7-9 to TRBJ2-1; the D call from TCRdb, TRBD1, cannot be confirmed without DNA. The CDR3 consists of 12 residues. The germline CDR1 and CDR2 sequences are SEHNR and FQNEAQ (reference sequence). CDR3 in amino acids: CASSGQGDEQFF.

The chain couples TRBV7-3 to TRBJ2-7; TCRdb indicates TRBD2, and absent DNA this call remains unverified. The CDR3 is 15 amino acids. Germline CDR1 SGHTA, CDR2 FQGTGA. CDR3 residues: CASSSLAGNDYEQYF. Full variable domain (remainder filled in from reference TRBV7-3 and TRBJ2-7): GAGVSQTPSNKVTEKGKYVELRCDPISGHTALYWYRQSLGQGPEFLIYFQGTGAADDSGLPNDRFFAVRPEGSVSTLKIQRTERGDSAVYLCASSSLAGNDYEQYFGPGTRLTVT.

The V gene is TRBV6-5, the J gene TRBJ2-1; lacking DNA, the TRBD2 call made by TCRdb goes unchecked. CDR1 is MNHEY, CDR2 SVGAGI, per germline. The CDR3 loop spans 17 amino acids. The CDR3 loop reads CASSAPGLAGSYNEQFF.